The 10 T cell receptor beta chains in this list originate from one sample, sequenced in a study of beta chain features in type 1 diabetes. Expressed TCRB transcripts were sequenced after all isolated RNA was converted to cDNA. Clones were sequenced by immunoSEQ multiplex PCR, and TCRdb holds only the in-frame ones, with some missing. The profile shows hundreds of thousands of clones, 15% to 17% of them singletons. Sequenced input: naive CD4+ T cells from blood. All receptors come from a man aged 18 to 35 in good health.

For the CDR3, the DNA is TGTGCCAGCAGCCTGGGACTAGCGGTCTGGGATACGCAGTATTTT. As protein: CASSLGLAVWDTQYF. The J gene is TRBJ2-3, the V gene TRBV5-6; TRBD2 matches 11 bases. The germline V gene has CDR1 SGHDT and CDR2 YYEEEE. The CDR3 loop spans 15 amino acids. V was clipped by 4 bases and J by 6 bases; unmatched bases: 7.

The chain combines TRBV30 with TRBJ1-6; D not resolved. Germline values: CDR1 GTSNPN, CDR2 SVGIG (reference sequence). Trimming stripped 0 bases from V and 0 bases from J, with 12 bases between. This CDR3 region has 17 residues. This chain's CDR3 is CAWSVTDGVSYNSPLHF. The CDR3 bases are TGTGCCTGGAGTGTAACCGATGGGGTCTCCTATAATTCACCCCTCCACTTT.

This clone was counted a few times. CDR3 nucleotides: TGCAGCGTAGGACAGGGTCCAAGCTCCTACAATGAGCAGTTCTTC. As protein: CSVGQGPSSYNEQFF. The rearrangement links TRBV29-1 to TRBJ2-1; 8 bases match TRBD1. The junction had 7 bases not matched to a gene; V was cut back by 6 bases and J by 0 bases. This CDR3 spans 15 amino acids. Per the germline V gene, CDR1 is SQVTM and CDR2 is ANQGSEA.

This clone was seen only a few times. The chain uses TRBV5-1 and TRBJ2-4; D possibly corresponds to TRBD1 (6 bases). The CDR3 consists of 15 residues. The V gene's germline CDR1 is SGHRS and CDR2 YFSETQ. V lost 4 bases and J lost 7, with 18 bases in between. The CDR3 DNA follows: TGCGCCAGCAGCCATAACACAGGGAATGGGAACATTCAGTACTTC. It encodes CASSHNTGNGNIQYF.

For the CDR3, the DNA is TGTGCCAGCAGCAAGAACTACGAGCAGTACTTC. Protein: CASSKNYEQYF. This chain uses TRBV7-9 with TRBJ2-7; D not resolved. This CDR3 region has 11 residues. Per the germline V gene, CDR1 is SEHNR and CDR2 is FQNEAQ (reference sequence). V was clipped by 5 bases and J by 3 bases, with 5 bases between them.

V usage is TRBV5-1 and J usage is TRBJ1-2; D is unresolved. The germline V and J ends were trimmed by 1 base and 3 bases, with 10 bases remaining between them. This CDR3 comprises 14 residues. The germline V gene has CDR1 SGHRS and CDR2 YFSETQ. The CDR3 loop is CASSLYKVDYGYTF. The CDR3 DNA sequence: TGCGCCAGCAGCTTGTATAAGGTGGACTATGGCTACACCTTC.

This clone was seen a single time. The chain uses TRBV6-6 and TRBJ1-2; 7 bases line up with TRBD1. Per the germline V gene, CDR1 is MNHNY and CDR2 is SVGAGI (reference sequence). This CDR3 has 12 residues. V was clipped by 4 bases and J by 6 bases; unmatched bases: 2. CDR3 in DNA: TGTGCCAGCAGTTCAGGGGGGAATGGCTACACCTTC. Translation gives CASSSGGNGYTF.

The chain employs TRBV4-3 and TRBJ1-2, with D possibly being TRBD1 (6 bases). Germline lookup yields CDR1 LGHNA and CDR2 YSLEER. The CDR3 contains 15 residues. Trimming shortened V by 4 bases and J by 4 bases, and 16 bases separated the two germline ends. The CDR3 reads CASSPATGGIYGYTF. The CDR3 nucleotides are TGCGCCAGCAGCCCGGCTACGGGGGGCATCTATGGCTACACCTTC.

This clone was recorded a few times. The chain carries TRBV6-6 and TRBJ2-1; D may be TRBD1 (5 bases). The CDR3 is made up of 15 amino acids. CDR1 is MNHNY and CDR2 is SVGAGI in the germline V gene (reference sequence). Trimming cost V 3 bases and J 5 bases, with 14 bases left between them. The CDR3 protein is CASSYGIGVDNEQFF. The DNA of the CDR3 is TGTGCCAGCAGTTATGGGATAGGGGTGGACAATGAGCAGTTCTTC.

This clone was counted ten times or more. The V and J genes are TRBV4-3 and TRBJ1-4; D not resolved. Germline CDR1 reads LGHNA; CDR2 reads YSLEER. CDR3 length: 14 amino acids. V was cut by 1 base and J by 6 bases, with 9 bases left in between. In nucleotides, the CDR3 is TGCGCCAGCAGCCAAGCTGCGGGTTATGAAAAACTGTTTTTT. Translated, it gives CASSQAAGYEKLFF.